This T cell receptor (beta chain) was captured in a study of vaccination and CD4 T cells after COVID-19. About the research overall: Either a CEFX pool, an HIV-1 Nef pool, or no peptide was added to control cultures.

Remarks on this clonotype: The antigen is unknown.

Treatment in this sample: approximately nine-day PBMC culture with coronavirus spike peptide pools or control peptides (ViraFEST assay). General study findings and limits: The study sampled relatively few convalescent patients and omitted early post-infection timepoints.

Cultured CD4+ T-cell DNA underwent Oncomine TCR Beta short-read sequencing. MiXCR, run by TCRdb on the PCR reads, gives a single entry per CDR3 protein. The sample contains over 10,000 distinct CDR3 sequences, roughly 26% of which appear only once. This CDR3 is built from 19 residues. This material consisted of CD4+ T cells from blood, cultured in vitro, taken before SARS-CoV-2 vaccination. The source of this sequence is a human donor who received a COVID-19 vaccine. The gene calls are TRBV21-1 and TRBJ2-7; the table names TRBD1, a call not compared with the DNA. TRBV21-1 is given as a pseudogene. CDR3 sequence: CASSLQGPSDPRSSYEQYF. CDR3 coding DNA: TGTGCCAGCAGCCTACAGGGGCCATCCGACCCCCGTAGCTCCTACGAGCAGTACTTC.